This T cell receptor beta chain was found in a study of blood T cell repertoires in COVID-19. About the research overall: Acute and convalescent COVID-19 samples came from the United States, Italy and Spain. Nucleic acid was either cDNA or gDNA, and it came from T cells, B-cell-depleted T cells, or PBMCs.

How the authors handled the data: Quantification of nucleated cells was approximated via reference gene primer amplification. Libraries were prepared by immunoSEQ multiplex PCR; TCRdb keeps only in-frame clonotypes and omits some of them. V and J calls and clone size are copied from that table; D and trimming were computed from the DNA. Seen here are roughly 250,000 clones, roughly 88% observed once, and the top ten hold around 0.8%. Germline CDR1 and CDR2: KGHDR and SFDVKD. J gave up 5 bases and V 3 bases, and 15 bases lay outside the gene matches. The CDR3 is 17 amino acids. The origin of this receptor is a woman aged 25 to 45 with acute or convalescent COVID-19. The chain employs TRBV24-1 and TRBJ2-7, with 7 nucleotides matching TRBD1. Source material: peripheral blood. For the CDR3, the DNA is TGTGCCACCAGTGATGGCCCCCCGGCGACAGGGTTCAACGAGCAGTACTTC. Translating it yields CATSDGPPATGFNEQYF.